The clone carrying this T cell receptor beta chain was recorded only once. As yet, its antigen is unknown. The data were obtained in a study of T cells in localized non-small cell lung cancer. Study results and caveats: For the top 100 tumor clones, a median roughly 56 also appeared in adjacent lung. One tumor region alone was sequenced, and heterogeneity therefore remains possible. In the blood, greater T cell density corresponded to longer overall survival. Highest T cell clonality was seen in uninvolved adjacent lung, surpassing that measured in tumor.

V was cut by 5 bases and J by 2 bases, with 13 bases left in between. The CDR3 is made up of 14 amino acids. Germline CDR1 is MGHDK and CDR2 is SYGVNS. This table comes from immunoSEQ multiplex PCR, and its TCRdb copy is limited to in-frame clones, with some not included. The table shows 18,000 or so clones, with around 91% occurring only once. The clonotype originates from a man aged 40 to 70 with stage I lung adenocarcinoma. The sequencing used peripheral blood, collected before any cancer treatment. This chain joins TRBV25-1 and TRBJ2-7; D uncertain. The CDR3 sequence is CASSSYSDTYEQYF. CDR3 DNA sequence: TGTGCCAGCAGTTCCTACTCGGATACCTACGAGCAGTACTTC.